This T cell receptor (beta chain) was found in a study of cytomegalovirus exposure and HLA in healthy donors. The trim removed 7 bases at V and 1 base at J, leaving 15 bases unmatched. This CDR3 has 18 residues. Germline assignment: CDR1 SNHLY and CDR2 FYNNEI. General study findings and limits: Most TCR sequences were seen very rarely across donors, but some public TCRs occurred in many. Some TCR beta chains (over 150 of them) were listed as cytomegalovirus-associated.

Method: immunoSEQ multiplex PCR; TCRdb's copy keeps in-frame clones and lacks some. The sample lists around 220,000 clones, around 88% occurring once. About this clone: What it recognizes is unknown.

The sequence was collected from a woman aged 18-30 years in good health and CMV-seronegative. The sample was PBMCs. The chain has TRBV2 and TRBJ2-7, with TRBD2 matching 11 bases. CDR3 loop: CASKGGSGRAPQSYEQYF. The DNA of the CDR3 is TGTGCCAGCAAAGGTGGTAGCGGGAGGGCCCCACAATCCTACGAGCAGTACTTC.